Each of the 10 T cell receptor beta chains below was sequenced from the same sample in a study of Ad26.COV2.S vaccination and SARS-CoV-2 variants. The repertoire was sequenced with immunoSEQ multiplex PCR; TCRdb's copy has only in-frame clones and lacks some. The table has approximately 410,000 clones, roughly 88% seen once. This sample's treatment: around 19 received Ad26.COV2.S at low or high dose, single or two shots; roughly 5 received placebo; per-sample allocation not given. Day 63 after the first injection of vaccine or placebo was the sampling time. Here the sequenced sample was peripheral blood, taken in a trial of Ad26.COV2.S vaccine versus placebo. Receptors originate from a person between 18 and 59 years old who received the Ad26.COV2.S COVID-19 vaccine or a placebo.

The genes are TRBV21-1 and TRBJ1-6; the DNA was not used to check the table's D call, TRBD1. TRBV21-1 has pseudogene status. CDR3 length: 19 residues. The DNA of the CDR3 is TGTGCCAGCAGCAAAGAAGGGGAAGACAGGGGCCCCTATAATTCACCCCTCCACTTT. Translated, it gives CASSKEGEDRGPYNSPLHF.

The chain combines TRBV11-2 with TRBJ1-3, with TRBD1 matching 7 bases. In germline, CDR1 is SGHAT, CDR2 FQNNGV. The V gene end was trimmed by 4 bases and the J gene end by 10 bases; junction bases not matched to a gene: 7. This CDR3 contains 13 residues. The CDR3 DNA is TGTGCCAGCAGCTCAGGACAGGCTATTACCATATATTTT. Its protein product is CASSSGQAITIYF.

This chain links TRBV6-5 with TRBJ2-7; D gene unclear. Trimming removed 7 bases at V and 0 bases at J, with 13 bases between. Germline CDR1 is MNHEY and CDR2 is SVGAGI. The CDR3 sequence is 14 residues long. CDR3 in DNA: TGTGCCAGCATGTCCGCCCGGAGCTCCTACGAGCAGTACTTC. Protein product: CASMSARSSYEQYF.

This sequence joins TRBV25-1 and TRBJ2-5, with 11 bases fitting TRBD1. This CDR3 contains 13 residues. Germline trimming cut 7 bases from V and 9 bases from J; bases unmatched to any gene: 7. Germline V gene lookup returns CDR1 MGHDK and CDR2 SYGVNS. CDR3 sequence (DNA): TGTGCCAGCACTCCCGGGACAGGGGGGGCCCAGTACTTC. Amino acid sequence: CASTPGTGGAQYF.

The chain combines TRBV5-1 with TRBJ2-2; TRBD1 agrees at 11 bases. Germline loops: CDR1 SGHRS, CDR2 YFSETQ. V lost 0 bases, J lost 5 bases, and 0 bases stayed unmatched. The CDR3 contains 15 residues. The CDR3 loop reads CASSLGDRGTGELFF. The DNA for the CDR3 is TGCGCCAGCAGCTTGGGGGACAGGGGGACCGGGGAGCTGTTTTTT.

The CDR3 sequence: CAWSVLGAIQPQHF. CDR3 in DNA: TGTGCCTGGAGTGTTCTGGGGGCGATTCAGCCCCAGCATTTT. The gene calls are TRBV30 and TRBJ1-5, with D perhaps TRBD1 (6 bases). The CDR3 is made up of 14 amino acids. Trimming took 0 bases from V and 6 from J, leaving 12 bases between them. Germline lookup yields CDR1 GTSNPN and CDR2 SVGIG (reference sequence).

CDR3 nucleotides: TGTGCCAGTAGGGGACCCTTTAACTATGGCTACACCTTC. Translated: CASRGPFNYGYTF. The V call is TRBV19, the J call TRBJ1-2, with TRBD1 as a possible D gene (5 bases). The CDR3 loop spans 13 amino acids. CDR1 LNHDA and CDR2 SQIVND come from the germline V gene (reference sequence). V lost 6 bases to trimming and J lost 1 base, with 9 bases between them.

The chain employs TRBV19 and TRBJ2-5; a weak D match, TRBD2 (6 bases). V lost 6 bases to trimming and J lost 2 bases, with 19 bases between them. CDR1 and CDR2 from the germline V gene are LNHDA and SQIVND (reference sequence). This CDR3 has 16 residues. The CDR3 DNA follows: TGTGCCAGTAGCCGGACCCATCAGGGAGGTCAAGAGACCCAGTACTTC. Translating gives CASSRTHQGGQETQYF.

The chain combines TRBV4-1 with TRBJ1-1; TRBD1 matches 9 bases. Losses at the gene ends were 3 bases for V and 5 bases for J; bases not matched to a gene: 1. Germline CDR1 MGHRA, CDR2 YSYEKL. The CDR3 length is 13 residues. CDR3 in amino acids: CASSQGTGTEAFF. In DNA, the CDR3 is TGCGCCAGCAGCCAGGGGACAGGGACTGAAGCTTTCTTT.

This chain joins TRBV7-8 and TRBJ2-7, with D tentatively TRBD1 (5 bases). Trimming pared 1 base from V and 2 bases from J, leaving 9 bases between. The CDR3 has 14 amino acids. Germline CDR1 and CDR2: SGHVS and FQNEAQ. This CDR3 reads CASSLESRAYEQYF. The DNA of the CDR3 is TGTGCCAGCAGCTTAGAATCCAGGGCCTACGAGCAGTACTTC.